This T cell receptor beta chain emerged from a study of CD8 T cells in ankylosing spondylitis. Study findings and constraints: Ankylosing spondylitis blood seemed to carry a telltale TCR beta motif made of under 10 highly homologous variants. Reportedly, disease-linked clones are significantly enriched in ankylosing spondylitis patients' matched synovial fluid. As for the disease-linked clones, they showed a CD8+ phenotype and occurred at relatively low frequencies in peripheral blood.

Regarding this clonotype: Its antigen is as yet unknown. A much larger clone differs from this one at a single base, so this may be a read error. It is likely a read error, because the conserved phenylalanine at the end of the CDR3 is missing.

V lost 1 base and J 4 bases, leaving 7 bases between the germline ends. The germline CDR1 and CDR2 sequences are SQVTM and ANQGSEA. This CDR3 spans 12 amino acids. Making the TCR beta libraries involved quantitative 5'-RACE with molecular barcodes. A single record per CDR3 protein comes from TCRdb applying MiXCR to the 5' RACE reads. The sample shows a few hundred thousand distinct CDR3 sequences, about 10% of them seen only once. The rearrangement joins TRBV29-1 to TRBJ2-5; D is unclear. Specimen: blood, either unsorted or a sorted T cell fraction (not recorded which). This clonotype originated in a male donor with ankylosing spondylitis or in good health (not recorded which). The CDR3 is CSVEGVAETQYY. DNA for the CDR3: TGCAGCGTTGAAGGAGTCGCAGAGACCCAGTACTAC.